These 3 T cell receptor beta chains originate from one sample sequenced in a study of response to subunit inactivated influenza vaccine. From the RT-PCR reads, TCRdb called clonotypes with MiXCR, one entry per CDR3 protein. The data show 700,000 to 800,000 distinct CDR3 sequences, about 18% seen once. The material sequenced was PBMCs from blood, taken 5 days after vaccination. The receptors stem from a man aged 45-65 years who received an inactivated influenza vaccine.

This clonotype came up a few times. The chain couples TRBV10-3 to TRBJ2-5; 8 positions match TRBD1. This CDR3 spans 14 amino acids. With 6 bases clipped from V and 1 base from J, the junction kept 4 bases outside the gene matches. Germline V gene data show CDR1 as ENHRY and CDR2 as SYGVKD. CDR3 amino acids: CAISKTGGQETQYF. Here the CDR3 DNA reads TGTGCCATCAGCAAAACAGGGGGCCAAGAGACCCAGTACTTC.

The chain's CDR3 is CASSRGTSGRLDTQYF. The CDR3, as DNA: TGTGCCAGCAGCCGAGGGACTAGCGGGAGGTTGGATACGCAGTATTTT. The V and J genes are TRBV7-2 and TRBJ2-3, with 15 nucleotides matching TRBD2. Germline assignment: CDR1 SGHTA and CDR2 FQGNSA. The CDR3 length is 16 residues. Losses at the gene ends were 5 bases for V and 6 bases for J; bases not matched to a gene: 6.

This clonotype came up a few times. The J gene is TRBJ1-5, the V gene TRBV29-1, with 7 nucleotides matching TRBD1. Germline loops: CDR1 SQVTM, CDR2 ANQGSEA. V lost 4 bases and J lost 0; bases outside the gene matches: 3. The CDR3 has 14 amino acids. The CDR3, as DNA: TGCAGCGTTGGGGACAGAAATAGCAATCAGCCCCAGCATTTT. Translating gives CSVGDRNSNQPQHF.